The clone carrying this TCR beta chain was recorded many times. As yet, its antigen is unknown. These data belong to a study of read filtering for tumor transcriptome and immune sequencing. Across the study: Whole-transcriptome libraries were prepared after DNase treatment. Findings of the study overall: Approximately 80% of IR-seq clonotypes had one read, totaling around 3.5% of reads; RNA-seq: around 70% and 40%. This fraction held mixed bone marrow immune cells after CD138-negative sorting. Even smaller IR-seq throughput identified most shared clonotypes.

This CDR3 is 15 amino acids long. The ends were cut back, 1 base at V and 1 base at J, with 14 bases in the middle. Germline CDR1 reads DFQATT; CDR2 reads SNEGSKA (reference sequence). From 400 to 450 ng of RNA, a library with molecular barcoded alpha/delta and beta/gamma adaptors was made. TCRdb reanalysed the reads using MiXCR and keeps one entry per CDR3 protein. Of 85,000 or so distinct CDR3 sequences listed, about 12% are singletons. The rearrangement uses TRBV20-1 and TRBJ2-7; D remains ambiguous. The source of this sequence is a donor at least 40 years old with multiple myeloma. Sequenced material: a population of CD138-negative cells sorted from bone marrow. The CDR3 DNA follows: TGCAGTGCTAGAGCGTCTATAGGGCCGTCCTACGAGCAGTACTTC. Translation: CSARASIGPSYEQYF.